This passage covers 2 T cell receptor beta chains from one sample sequenced in a study of cytotoxic CD8 clonotypes in ibrutinib-treated CLL. Assay: immunoSEQ multiplex PCR; the TCRdb copy retains only in-frame clones and omits some. The table has 250,000 to 350,000 clones, around 76% seen once; the top ten hold approximately 5.6%. Specimen: PBMCs, collected at disease progression, from a patient treated with ibrutinib. All receptors derive from a human donor with chronic lymphocytic leukemia.

This chain joins TRBV27 and TRBJ1-2, with a tentative D call TRBD1 (5 bases). Germline assignment: CDR1 MNHEY and CDR2 SMNVEV (reference sequence). V lost 1 base to trimming and J lost 3 bases, with 9 bases between them. This CDR3 has 14 amino acids. In nucleotides, the CDR3 is TGTGCCAGCAGTTTATTAGGAGGGGACTATGGCTACACCTTC. Translating gives CASSLLGGDYGYTF.

This clone has just one count. The chain employs TRBV6-1 and TRBJ2-1; 7 bases line up with TRBD2. The germline gives CDR1 MNHNS, CDR2 SASEGT. V shed 0 bases, J shed 8 bases, and the junction held 1 base outside the gene matches. CDR3 length equals 13 residues. The CDR3 DNA follows: TGTGCCAGCAGTGAAGCTGCGGGGGATGAGCAGTTCTTC. Its translation is CASSEAAGDEQFF.